Listed here is a single T cell receptor (beta chain). The antigen remains undetermined. The germline V and J ends were trimmed by 5 bases and 5 bases, with 18 bases remaining between them. There are 15 residues in the CDR3. Germline CDR1 is ENHRY and CDR2 is SYGVKD. This entry belongs to a study of radiotherapy plus CTLA-4 blockade in lung cancer. Study-level information: Among enrolled patients, less than 20% responded and around 30% achieved disease control. Study-wide points: Best predicting response, reportedly, were early blood T cell clone dynamics, with interferon-beta. An expansion of tumor-derived TCR clones occurred in blood after radiotherapy plus ipilimumab.

Sequenced by immunoSEQ multiplex PCR; TCRdb stores in-frame clones only, minus some. The sample gives about 59,000 clones, approximately 65% of which show up once; approximately 8.3% is in the top ten. Focal radiation plus CTLA-4 blockade with ipilimumab was administered to patients who had chemo-refractory metastatic non-small-cell lung cancer. V gene TRBV10-3 combines with J gene TRBJ1-1, with D possibly being TRBD1 (5 bases). The origin of this receptor is a human donor with non-small cell lung cancer whose response to radiotherapy plus ipilimumab could not be evaluated. The sample consisted of peripheral blood, taken from a patient treated with radiotherapy plus ipilimumab. In DNA form, the CDR3 reads TGTGCCATCAGTCAACCTCTAGGGGTCGGGACTGAAGCTTTCTTT. Residues: CAISQPLGVGTEAFF.